This entry lists 3 T cell receptor beta chains sequenced from one sample in a study of beta chain features in type 1 diabetes. Expressed TCRB transcripts got sequenced, as all isolated RNA was reverse transcribed. Only in-frame clones appear in the TCRdb table, and some are missing; sequencing was by immunoSEQ multiplex PCR. The table records 150,000 or so clones, around a tenth of them present only once. Sequenced: central memory CD4+ T cells from blood. Every receptor here comes from a woman aged 40 to 49 in good health.

The V gene is TRBV27, the J gene TRBJ2-7; 9 bases align to TRBD1. The CDR3 is made up of 16 amino acids. Germline V gene sequence: CDR1 MNHEY, CDR2 SMNVEV (reference sequence). With 5 bases clipped from V and 2 bases from J, the junction kept 10 bases outside the gene matches. For the CDR3, the DNA is TGTGCCAGCAGTGCCCGGACAGGGGTTGAGGCCTACGAGCAGTACTTC. Translation: CASSARTGVEAYEQYF.

The chain joins TRBV11-2 to TRBJ2-3; 7 positions agree with TRBD1. CDR3 length equals 15 residues. V was pared by 6 bases and J by 3 bases, with 9 bases of the junction left unmatched. In germline, CDR1 is SGHAT, CDR2 FQNNGV. The CDR3 loop reads CASSQRQGSTDTQYF. The CDR3 DNA reads TGTGCCAGCAGTCAAAGACAGGGAAGTACAGATACGCAGTATTTT.

A few counts support this clone. This chain uses TRBV15 with TRBJ1-1, with D unclear. CDR1 and CDR2 from the germline V gene are LNHNV and YYDKDF (reference sequence). V dropped 1 base and J dropped 5 bases, with 5 bases sitting between them. The CDR3 runs to 12 residues. CDR3 in amino acids: CATSRGETEAFF. CDR3 nucleotide sequence: TGTGCCACCAGCAGAGGAGAGACTGAAGCTTTCTTT.